Sequencing of this T cell receptor beta chain was carried out in a study of CD8 T cells in ankylosing spondylitis. Study-wide points: Several of the motif variants were reported before in synovial fluid and blood from reactive arthritis. Peripheral blood samples showed relatively rare disease-linked clones, and these clones were CD8+. In ankylosing spondylitis patients, matched synovial fluid reportedly showed significant enrichment of disease-linked clones. A TCR beta motif of roughly eight highly homologous variants seemed to mark ankylosing spondylitis blood.

On this clonotype: Its specificity is unknown.

Quantitative 5'-RACE with molecular barcodes generated TCR beta libraries. TCRdb reanalysed the 5' RACE reads using MiXCR and keeps one entry per CDR3 protein. This repertoire shows 800,000 to 900,000 distinct CDR3 sequences, over 9.5% found once; its top ten account for around 0.51%. Germline CDR1 SGHTA, CDR2 FQGNSA. The CDR3 has 17 amino acids. Unmatched junction bases numbered 12, after V lost 1 base and J lost 4 bases. The sequenced sample was blood, either unsorted or a sorted T cell fraction (not recorded which). The TCR was taken from a male donor with ankylosing spondylitis. J is TRBJ2-5 and V is TRBV7-2, with 7 bases fitting TRBD2. This CDR3 reads CASSLGGVRSGIETQYF. In DNA form, the CDR3 reads TGTGCCAGCAGCTTAGGGGGGGTCCGGAGCGGGATAGAGACCCAGTACTTC.